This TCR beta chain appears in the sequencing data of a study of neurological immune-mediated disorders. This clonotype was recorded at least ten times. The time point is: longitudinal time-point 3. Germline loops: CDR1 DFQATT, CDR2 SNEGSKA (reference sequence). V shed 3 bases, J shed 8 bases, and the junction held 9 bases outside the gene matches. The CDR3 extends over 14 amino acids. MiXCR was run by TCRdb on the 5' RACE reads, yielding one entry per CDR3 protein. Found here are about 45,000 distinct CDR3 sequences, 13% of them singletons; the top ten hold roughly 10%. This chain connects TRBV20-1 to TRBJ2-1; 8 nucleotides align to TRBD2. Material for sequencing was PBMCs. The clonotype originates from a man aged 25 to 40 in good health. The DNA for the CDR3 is TGCAGTGCTAGCGGCGGGAGGACCCTGGATGAGCAGTTCTTC. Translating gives CSASGGRTLDEQFF.